This T cell receptor (beta chain) emerged from a study of cytomegalovirus exposure and HLA in healthy donors. Study conclusions and caveats: Overall, approximately 150 TCR beta chains were annotated as cytomegalovirus-associated.

Worth noting for this clone: Its antigen is undetermined.

From germline, CDR1 is SNHLY and CDR2 FYNNEI. Trimming pared 10 bases from V and 5 bases from J, leaving 15 bases between. The CDR3 is made up of 13 amino acids. The PCR used 60 Vbeta and 13 Jbeta primers. Repertoires were generated with immunoSEQ multiplex PCR, while TCRdb's copy carries only in-frame clones and drops some. The sample consists of about 110,000 clones, around 74% of them appearing once. Sequencing was done on a sample of PBMCs. The chain couples TRBV2 to TRBJ1-3; D is possibly TRBD1 (5 bases). The sequence was obtained from a woman aged 40 to 55 in good health and CMV-seropositive. CDR3 sequence reads: CATAGTARNTIYF. The CDR3, as DNA: TGTGCCACTGCCGGGACTGCTAGAAACACCATATATTTT.